This TCR beta chain is drawn from a study of blood T cell repertoires in COVID-19. The assay was immunoSEQ multiplex PCR, and TCRdb's table has in-frame clones only and misses some. The profile shows 350,000 to 550,000 clones, around 88% of them singletons. Losses at the gene ends were 4 bases for V and 4 bases for J; bases not matched to a gene: 4. The CDR3 has 15 amino acids. Germline V lookup: CDR1 SNHLY, CDR2 FYNNEI. The receptor was isolated from a woman aged 30 to 39 with acute or convalescent COVID-19. The sample comprised peripheral blood. The V and J genes are TRBV2 and TRBJ2-1; 10 nucleotides agree with TRBD2. The DNA for the CDR3 is TGTGCCAGCAGTGGGACTAGCGGTGTTTACAATGAGCAGTTCTTC. This gives the protein CASSGTSGVYNEQFF. The variable domain in full, completed from reference TRBV2 and TRBJ2-1, reads EPEVTQTPSHQVTQMGQEVILRCVPISNHLYFYWYRQILGQKVEFLVSFYNNEISEKSEIFDDQFSVERPDGSNFTLKIRSTKLEDSAMYFCASSGTSGVYNEQFFGPGTRLTVL.